The sample holds one count of the clone carrying this TCR beta chain. No antigen is known for it. Its ends do not fully match the called genes, so a read error is possible. Uncontrolled infection, other autoimmune disease, pregnancy or lactation led to exclusion. Isolation of PBMCs was performed on about 9.9 ml fresh peripheral blood. The CDR3 totals 14 residues. Germline CDR1 is MGHDK and CDR2 is SYGVNS. The data belong to a study of T cells in Graves' hyperthyroidism and ophthalmopathy. Study-level findings and limits: Ophthalmopathy stood apart from stable hyperthyroidism in a 13 V-J model. Most thyroid clonotypes expanded above 0.001 were also detected in blood.

The source material, RNA transcripts, was used to amplify TCR beta CDR3 regions. HTBI primers drove first-round RT-PCR of the TCR CDR3. TCRdb reprocessed the multiplex PCR reads via MiXCR and lists one record per CDR3 protein. Among about 640,000 distinct CDR3 sequences listed, about 20% were seen once. Sequencing was done on a sample of blood. The rearrangement joins TRBV25-1 to TRBJ2-3; possible D gene TRBD1, 6 bases. The TCR was taken from a man between 25 and 39 years old with Graves' ophthalmopathy. The CDR3 loop is CASSDEDSTDTQYF. CDR3 in DNA: TGTGCCAGCAGTGATGAGGACAGCACAGATACGCAGTACTTT.